This T cell receptor beta chain was identified in a study of cytomegalovirus exposure and HLA in healthy donors. Study-level findings and limits: Some TCR beta chains (164 of them) were listed as cytomegalovirus-associated.

The trim removed 3 bases at V and 7 bases at J, leaving 8 bases unmatched. Germline V gene sequence: CDR1 LNHDA, CDR2 SQIVND (reference sequence). The CDR3 consists of 15 residues. About this clone: Its antigen is not identified.

The protocol was immunoSEQ multiplex PCR, while the TCRdb copy is restricted to in-frame clones and leaves out a portion. The sample consists of fewer than 350,000 clones, around 89% of them appearing once. A roughly 120-subject validation cohort, separate from the roughly 680-subject first cohort, supplied the donors. The specimen sequenced was PBMCs. The sequence came from a woman aged 18-29 years in good health and CMV-seronegative. The chain combines TRBV19 with TRBJ2-1; 8 bases line up with TRBD1. CDR3 amino acids: CASSMDRVRYNEQFF. The CDR3 nucleotides are TGTGCCAGTAGTATGGACAGGGTTCGGTATAATGAGCAGTTCTTC. Supplemented by reference TRBV19 and TRBJ2-1, the full variable domain reads DGGITQSPKYLFRKEGQNVTLSCEQNLNHDAMYWYRQDPGQGLRLIYYSQIVNDFQKGDIAEGYSVSREKKESFPLTVTSAQKNPTAFYLCASSMDRVRYNEQFFGPGTRLTVL.